This is a list of T cell receptor beta chains from one sample in a study of tumor and adjacent non-tumor tissue in lung cancer. One entry per CDR3 protein, called by TCRdb with MiXCR from the multiplex PCR reads. The table records 95,000 to 150,000 distinct CDR3 sequences, 66% of them present only once. The sequenced sample was lung tumor tissue. The receptors derive from a man aged 30 to 39 with non-small cell lung cancer. Each CDR3 is given with its conserved first and last residue.

CDR3aa,v_gene,j_gene
CASNTRVRGKNIQYF,TRBV6-5,TRBJ2-4
CAIKGSGVKQDEQYF,TRBV10-3,TRBJ2-7
CASSINPGGWTGANVLTF,TRBV5-1,TRBJ2-6
CSIRGPPTEAFF,TRBV29-1,TRBJ1-1
CSARDSRGLSYEQYF,TRBV20-1,TRBJ2-7
CASSPDYVNTGELLF,TRBV12-3/TRBV12-4,TRBJ2-2
CVSSRGEGEAFF,TRBV6-5,TRBJ1-1
CSVEDGGEPQHF,TRBV29-1,TRBJ1-5
CASSRSASGSGETQYF,TRBV5-1,TRBJ2-5
CASSYSIFDNDQFF,TRBV6-2/TRBV6-3,TRBJ2-1
CSVVRVSGRANEQFF,TRBV29-1,TRBJ2-1
CASSVSGGSNTGELFF,TRBV10-2,TRBJ2-2
CASTTGRVGEQYF,TRBV6-6,TRBJ2-7
CSVANTTEEAFF,TRBV20-1,TRBJ1-1
CSVEGRELANTRELVF,TRBV29-1,TRBJ2-2
CASSTTSGANVLTF,TRBV12-3/TRBV12-4,TRBJ2-6
CASADFGGRGTEAFF,TRBV5-1,TRBJ1-1
CAWSVPGSGTEELFF,TRBV30,TRBJ2-2
CASSLGSGTRIPNEQFF,TRBV5-4,TRBJ2-1
CASSWTGGIYEQYF,TRBV5-1,TRBJ2-7
CGARDWTINSPLHF,TRBV20-1,TRBJ1-6
CASSRQGSTRELFF,TRBV11-2,TRBJ2-2
CASSQDSGGQPQHF,TRBV4-3,TRBJ1-5
CSASISDKQYF,TRBV20-1,TRBJ2-7
CASSQDRSSGNTIYF,TRBV4-1,TRBJ1-3
CASGLDRAPSGYTF,TRBV6-5,TRBJ1-2
CVSSGLAGGYEQYF,TRBV6-1,TRBJ2-7
CASSPTGTSGGKTLYF,TRBV13,TRBJ2-5
CASSPDGSNTGAFF,TRBV11-1,TRBJ1-1
CTSSPSENIQYF,TRBV12-3/TRBV12-4,TRBJ2-4
CSISLITGTDGYTF,TRBV6-5,TRBJ1-2
CASRWYCGPISYNEQFF,TRBV6-6,TRBJ2-1
CASSPRTSVAYNEQFF,TRBV7-8,TRBJ2-1
CAISRDRGRNEQSF,TRBV4-3,TRBJ2-1
CASSFRRVANEQFF,TRBV12-3/TRBV12-4,TRBJ2-1
CASSRDSTSRGNEQFF,TRBV4-2,TRBJ2-1
CASTPRGDNTEDFF,TRBV12-3/TRBV12-4,TRBJ1-1
CSVGDPGNGYTF,TRBV29-1,TRBJ1-2
CASSYATSGKDTQYF,TRBV7-9,TRBJ2-3
CSATRLAGGTDTQYF,TRBV20-1,TRBJ2-3
CASSYGTGIWEQFF,TRBV13,TRBJ2-1
CASSLRRLNTEAFF,TRBV28,TRBJ1-1
CDSRTNSGGANEQFF,TRBV12-3/TRBV12-4,TRBJ2-1
CASRVMGRSRGTGELFF,TRBV6-5,TRBJ2-2
CASSQGYQETQYF,TRBV4-3,TRBJ2-5
CASSYDDRGNTEAFF,TRBV6-5,TRBJ1-1
CASSQERAGNYEQYF,TRBV4-2,TRBJ2-7
CASSPYGLGYYEQYF,TRBV7-2,TRBJ2-7
CASSLVRVVGGRDTQYF,TRBV11-2,TRBJ2-3
CSARRTSQGPETQYF,TRBV20-1,TRBJ2-5
CASSTCFISYEQYF,TRBV11-2,TRBJ2-7
CARRLVGRTEAFF,TRBV11-2,TRBJ1-1
CAWSVAEETQYF,TRBV30,TRBJ2-5
CASSSPSSYEQYF,TRBV11-1,TRBJ2-7
CGSSPAGAHGCTGELFF,TRBV5-4,TRBJ2-2
CASSMPGLAGPRSSYNEQFF,TRBV6-6,TRBJ2-1
CASSFSPFYERYF,TRBV11-2,TRBJ2-7
CASSPYASGNADTQYF,TRBV18,TRBJ2-3
CASSLAGAGGNEQFF,TRBV6-5,TRBJ2-1